The T cell receptor (beta chain) under discussion was sequenced for a study of brain metastases from non-small cell lung cancer. General study findings and limits: T-cell infiltration was lower in brain metastases than primaries (P < 0.001).

About this clone: The antigen remains undetermined.

Clones were sequenced by immunoSEQ multiplex PCR, and TCRdb holds only the in-frame ones, with some missing. The data contain 790 or so clones, around 80% of them singletons. The CDR3 is 13 residues long. Trimming removed 0 bases from V and 8 bases from J, with 9 bases in between. CDR1 and CDR2 from the germline V gene are SGHNT and YYREEE (reference sequence). The sequence came from a donor at least 40 years old with non-small cell lung cancer. Sample: primary lung tumor tissue. The chain joins TRBV5-4 to TRBJ2-4; D uncertain. The CDR3 DNA follows: TGTGCCAGCAGCTTGGACAGTAAAGACATTCAGTACTTC. This codes for CASSLDSKDIQYF.